A single sample is the source of the 26 T cell receptor beta chains below, sequenced in a study of tumor-infiltrating lymphocytes in primary liver carcinoma. The template, about 510 ng total RNA, yielded TCR beta cDNA made with a constant-region primer. Investigators got TCR beta libraries out of three nested multiplex PCR rounds, done with slightly modified ARM-PCR. Researchers ran the first two PCR rounds for roughly 11 cycles each with TRBV1-TRBV30 forward primers and a C-beta reverse primer. TCRdb redid the calling of the multiplex PCR reads with MiXCR, one entry per CDR3 protein. Of hundreds of thousands of distinct CDR3 sequences detected, more than 55% appear once; the ten largest clones hold about a sixth. Unsorted whole blood yielded the blood RNA, and germline DNA was also extracted. Material: peripheral blood. The receptor source for this set is a woman in her 30s with primary liver carcinoma and hepatitis B virus infection.

Of note for this clonotype: An end of the junction differs from the germline gene, which may be a read error. This chain uses TRBV6-5 with TRBJ2-2, with D possibly being TRBD2 (5 bases). CDR1 and CDR2 from the germline V gene are MNHEY and SVGAGI. This CDR3 comprises 14 residues. The CDR3 DNA reads TGTGCCAGCATCCCGGATTGGAACCACCGGGGAGCTGTTTTT. Its protein product is CASIPDWNHRGAVF.

As regards this clonotype: Relative to the germline gene, one junction end is altered; a read error may explain this. The genes are TRBV12-3 or TRBV12-4 and TRBJ1-2; no reliable D call. This CDR3 comprises 12 residues. The CDR3 spells CAISFREYGYTF. CDR3 sequence (DNA): TGTGCCATCAGTTTCCGGGAGTATGGCTACACCTTC.

This clonotype was seen ten or more times. V usage is TRBV29-1 and J usage is TRBJ2-2; TRBD1 aligns across 7 bases. Germline lookup yields CDR1 SQVTM and CDR2 ANQGSEA. CDR3 length: 15 residues. The ends lost 1 base at V and 7 bases at J; junction bases unmatched: 9. The CDR3 spells CSVEVRDRPDGELFF. The CDR3 DNA follows: TGCAGCGTTGAAGTAAGGGACAGACCCGACGGGGAGCTGTTTTTT.

Regarding this clonotype: Just one base apart from a much larger clone, this may be a read error. Here the CDR3 omits its conserved ending phenylalanine or tryptophan, so a read error is the likely source. J is TRBJ2-1 and V is TRBV6-2 or TRBV6-3, with 8 bases identical to TRBD2. The germline CDR1 and CDR2 sequences are MNHEY and SVGEGT. The ends lost 8 bases at V and 9 bases at J; junction bases unmatched: 18. The CDR3 consists of 16 residues. The CDR3 nucleotides read TGTGCCAGCCGGGGGGGGACTTCTTCGATATTGGGTGAGCAGTTCTTA. Encoded protein: CASRGGTSSILGEQFL.

Comments on this clonotype: This could be a read error, since a much larger clone is one nucleotide away. V is TRBV12-3 or TRBV12-4 and J is TRBJ2-3; D may match TRBD1 or TRBD2 (5 bases each). The CDR3 totals 14 residues. Trimming shortened V by 8 bases and J by 5 bases, and 17 bases separated the two germline ends. The CDR3 here is CASCPRAGRDTQYF. Written as DNA, the CDR3 is TGTGCCAGCTGTCCCCGGGCAGGGAGAGATACGCAGTATTTT.

A note on this clonotype: One end of the junction fails to match germline, which may point to a read error. The chain has TRBV6-6 and TRBJ2-3; D might be TRBD2 (7 bases). There are 18 residues in the CDR3. The V gene's germline CDR1 is MNHNY and CDR2 SVGAGI (reference sequence). CDR3 sequence (DNA): TGTGCCAGCACCTGGAGTTGGGAGGGGGGGCTCAGTACAGATACACAGTATTTT. This translates into CASTWSWEGGLSTDTQYF.

Concerning this clonotype itself: At one boundary the junction diverges from the germline segment, which might be a read error. The chain carries TRBV6-5 and TRBJ2-7; no clear D gene. CDR1 and CDR2 from the germline V gene are MNHEY and SVGAGI. The CDR3 is 11 residues long. The CDR3 DNA reads TGTGCCAGCAGTTACGGAAACGAGCTGTACTTC. Its protein is CASSYGNELYF.

This clonotype was detected ten times or more. V is TRBV6-2 or TRBV6-3 and J is TRBJ1-2, with TRBD1 as a possible D gene (5 bases). There are 15 residues in the CDR3. Germline V gene sequence: CDR1 MNHEY, CDR2 SVGEGT. V was pared by 6 bases and J by 2 bases, with 16 bases between. CDR3 DNA sequence: TGTGCCAGCAGCCGCCCGGGCAGGGTGAACTATGGCTACACCTTC. It yields the protein CASSRPGRVNYGYTF.

This clonotype showed up many times. V is TRBV6-5 and J is TRBJ1-2; no firm D call. Germline V gene lookup returns CDR1 MNHEY and CDR2 SVGAGI. V was clipped by 6 bases and J by 0 bases, with 8 bases between them. The CDR3 is 13 residues long. In DNA, the CDR3 is TGTGCCAGCAGGCTGCTAGCTAACTATGGCTACACCTTC. It yields the protein CASRLLANYGYTF.

Points on this clonotype: Germline is not matched at one junction end, which may reflect a read error. The CDR3 region is CASSPRRENTEDFF. The DNA for the CDR3 is TGTGCCAGCAGTCCACGACGGGAGAACACTGAAGATTTCTTT. The J gene is TRBJ1-1, the V gene TRBV12-3 or TRBV12-4, with D unclear. The CDR3 totals 14 residues.

The CDR3 is CASSYVGQYNEQFF. Written as DNA, the CDR3 is TGTGCCAGCAGCTACGTCGGACAGTACAATGAGCAGTTCTTC. The chain uses TRBV6-6 and TRBJ2-1, with D maybe TRBD1 (6 bases). CDR1 and CDR2 from the germline V gene are MNHNY and SVGAGI (reference sequence). The CDR3 spans 14 residues. V was trimmed by 6 bases and J by 4 bases, leaving 13 bases between them.

Note on this clonotype: This may come from a read error, since a much larger clone is one base off. This chain links TRBV5-5 with TRBJ1-1; D might be TRBD1 (5 bases). CDR1 and CDR2 (germline): SGHKS, YYEKEE (reference sequence). This CDR3 is 14 amino acids long. CDR3 residues: CASNLGGKEGQAFF. The CDR3 nucleotides read TGTGCCAGCAACTTGGGGGGAAAGGAGGGACAAGCTTTCTTT.

The chain recombines TRBV7-9 with TRBJ2-3, with D unclear. Germline CDR1 and CDR2: SEHNR and FQNEAQ (reference sequence). The CDR3 has 16 amino acids. V lost 3 bases, J lost 6 bases, and 19 bases lay in between. CDR3 in amino acids: CASSFPRSLTWDTQYF. CDR3 bases: TGTGCCAGCAGCTTCCCCCGGAGTCTTACATGGGATACGCAGTATTTT. The complete variable domain, with remaining parts taken from reference TRBV7-9 and TRBJ2-3, reads DTGVSQNPRHKITKRGQNVTFRCDPISEHNRLYWYRQTLGQGPEFLTYFQNEAQLEKSRLLSDRFSAERPKGSFSTLEIQRTEQGDSAMYLCASSFPRSLTWDTQYFGPGTRLTVL.

In the case of this clonotype: Since a much larger clone is just one base distant, this may be a read error. The J gene is TRBJ2-5, the V gene TRBV29-1, with a tentative D call TRBD2 (5 bases). This CDR3 has 13 amino acids. Germline assignment: CDR1 SQVTM and CDR2 ANQGSEA. Trimming took 3 bases from V and 3 from J, leaving 11 bases between them. CDR3 bases: TGCAGCGTTGACCATACTAGAAAAGAGACCCAGTACTTC. It yields the protein CSVDHTRKETQYF.

The genes are TRBV5-6 and TRBJ2-3; D is perhaps TRBD1 (6 bases). Germline V gene sequence: CDR1 SGHDT, CDR2 YYEEEE. CDR3 length: 16 residues. The V gene lost 4 bases and the J gene lost 1 base, with 16 bases spanning the gap. DNA of the CDR3: TGTGCCAGCAGCCCGGTTACAGGGAGAGGCACAGATACGCAGTATTTT. This sequence encodes CASSPVTGRGTDTQYF.

The chain carries TRBV4-1 and TRBJ2-1; D gene unclear. The CDR3 covers 16 residues. Germline V gives CDR1 MGHRA, CDR2 YSYEKL. V lost 1 base and J 6 bases, leaving 16 bases between the germline ends. CDR3 DNA sequence: TGCGCCAGCAGCCAAGGAACCCAGAGCTTAAGCAATGAGCAGTTCTTC. Translated, it gives CASSQGTQSLSNEQFF.

Note on this clonotype: One base away lies a much larger clone, so this may be a sequencing read error. Here the CDR3 omits its conserved ending phenylalanine or tryptophan, so a read error is the likely source. The chain uses TRBV12-3 or TRBV12-4 and TRBJ1-4; D unclear. The V and J ends lost 8 bases and 4 bases respectively, with 11 bases between them. There are 13 residues in the CDR3. DNA of the CDR3: TGTGCCAGCCGGCCGGCAAATAATGAAAAACTGTTTTCT. It encodes CASRPANNEKLFS.

This clonotype was found many times. The chain joins TRBV29-1 to TRBJ2-7; D is perhaps TRBD2 (7 bases). The CDR3 has 12 residues. V was clipped by 4 bases and J by 9 bases, with 16 bases between them. Germline V CDR1 and CDR2: SQVTM, ANQGSEA. The CDR3 region is CSVGGAGAAQYF. As DNA, the CDR3 is TGCAGCGTTGGGGGGGCGGGAGCGGCGCAGTACTTC.

This clonotype was observed at least ten times. This rearrangement joins TRBV12-3 or TRBV12-4 to TRBJ1-2; D possibly corresponds to TRBD1 (6 bases). Trimming left V 7 bases short and J 8 bases short, with 17 bases between. CDR3 length: 13 amino acids. CDR3 in amino acids: CASMLDRIRGYTF. CDR3 coding DNA: TGTGCCAGCATGCTAGACAGGATTAGGGGCTACACCTTC.

This clonotype was detected only once. The germline gene is not matched at one end of the junction; a read error may be the cause. The V call is TRBV19, the J call TRBJ1-1; D unresolved. The CDR3 consists of 13 residues. The V gene's germline CDR1 is LNHDA and CDR2 SQIVND (reference sequence). The CDR3 reads CASKSPVNTEASF. The CDR3 DNA follows: TGTGCCAGTAAATCTCCGGTGAACACTGAAGCTTCCTTT.

A note on this clonotype: The junction shows a germline mismatch at one end, possibly a read error. The chain recombines TRBV11-1 with TRBJ2-7; 7 positions agree with TRBD1. Germline assignment: CDR1 SGHAT and CDR2 FQDESV (reference sequence). This CDR3 spans 15 amino acids. In nucleotides, the CDR3 is TGTGCCAACAGCTTGGGACAGACGATTTCCTACGAGCAGTACTTC. This gives the protein CANSLGQTISYEQYF.

This clonotype was seen a handful of times. The rearrangement joins TRBV6-2 or TRBV6-3 to TRBJ2-7, with 8 bases that match TRBD1. The CDR3 has 16 amino acids. Germline-derived CDR1 and CDR2 are MNHEY and SVGEGT. The junction had 12 bases not matched to a gene; V was cut back by 0 bases and J by 8 bases. The CDR3 region has the DNA TGTGCCAGCAGTTACTCGACAAACAGGGGGAATTACAAGCAGTACTTC. This gives the protein CASSYSTNRGNYKQYF.

V is TRBV7-8 and J is TRBJ2-3; TRBD2 is a possible D gene (5 bases). Germline-derived CDR1 and CDR2 are SGHVS and FQNEAQ. V lost 3 bases and J 1 base, leaving 11 bases between the germline ends. The CDR3 runs 15 residues. The CDR3 DNA sequence: TGTGCCAGCAGCTTTGGGAGCCTCGGCACAGATACGCAGTATTTT. This translates into CASSFGSLGTDTQYF.

With respect to this clonotype: A junction boundary mismatches the germline segment, possibly from a read error. V and J are TRBV4-2 and TRBJ2-7; D gene uncertain. Looked up from germline, CDR1 is LGHNA and CDR2 is YNFKEQ. The CDR3 loop spans 13 amino acids. The DNA for the CDR3 is TGTACCAGCAGACAAGCAGGCAACGAAGAGCAGTACTTC. Its translation: CTSRQAGNEEQYF.

The chain employs TRBV29-1 and TRBJ2-3, with 7 bases fitting TRBD2. The CDR3 is 18 residues long. Per germline, CDR1 SQVTM and CDR2 ANQGSEA. V lost 6 bases, J lost 3 bases, and 21 bases stayed unmatched. CDR3 sequence (DNA): TGCAGCGTCCCTCACGTGGGGGGGAGAACCGGTACAACAGATACGCAGTATTTT. It codes for CSVPHVGGRTGTTDTQYF.

This clonotype appeared a few times. The chain uses TRBV6-1 and TRBJ2-5; D unresolved. The V end was cut by 6 bases, the J end by 3 bases, with 5 bases between. The CDR3 runs to 11 residues. Germline V CDR1 and CDR2: MNHNS, SASEGT. Here the CDR3 DNA reads TGTGCCAGCAGCAGAGAAGAGACCCAGTACTTC. It translates to CASSREETQYF.